This T cell receptor beta chain derives from a study of Tregs in tolerant kidney transplant recipients. CD4+CD25+CD127- Tregs, CD4+CD25- non-Tregs, CD4 and CD8 cells were sorted. Germline V gene sequence: CDR1 ENHRY, CDR2 SYGVKD. This CDR3 spans 16 amino acids. V gave up 0 bases and J gave up 6 bases; unmatched junction bases: 8. Findings and limits, study-wide: Tregs expanded with activated donor B cells seemed most donor-specific. Few patients were studied, so findings need validation in larger groups.

This table comes from immunoSEQ multiplex PCR, and its TCRdb copy is limited to in-frame clones, with some not included. This sample has about 240,000 clones, with roughly 80% found just once. This clone was seen only once. Its antigen is currently unknown. Sequences were obtained from CD4+ T cells from blood. V usage is TRBV10-3 and J usage is TRBJ2-3; 8 positions match TRBD2. The clonotype originates from a human donor in good health. The CDR3 region has the DNA TGTGCCATCAGTGAGTCGCTGGCGGGGGGCCCCGATACGCAGTATTTT. Its protein product is CAISESLAGGPDTQYF.